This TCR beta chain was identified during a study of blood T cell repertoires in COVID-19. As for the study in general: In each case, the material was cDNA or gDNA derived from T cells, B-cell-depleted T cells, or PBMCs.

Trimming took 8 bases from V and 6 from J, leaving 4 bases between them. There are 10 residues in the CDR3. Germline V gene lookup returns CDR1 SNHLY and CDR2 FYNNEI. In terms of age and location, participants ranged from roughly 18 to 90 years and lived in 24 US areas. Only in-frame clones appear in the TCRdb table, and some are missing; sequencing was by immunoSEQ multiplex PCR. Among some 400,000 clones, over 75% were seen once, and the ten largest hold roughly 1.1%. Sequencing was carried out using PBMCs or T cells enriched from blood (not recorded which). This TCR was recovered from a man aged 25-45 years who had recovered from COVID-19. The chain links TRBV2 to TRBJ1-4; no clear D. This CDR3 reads CASLYEKLFF. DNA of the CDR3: TGTGCCAGCTTATATGAAAAACTGTTTTTT.